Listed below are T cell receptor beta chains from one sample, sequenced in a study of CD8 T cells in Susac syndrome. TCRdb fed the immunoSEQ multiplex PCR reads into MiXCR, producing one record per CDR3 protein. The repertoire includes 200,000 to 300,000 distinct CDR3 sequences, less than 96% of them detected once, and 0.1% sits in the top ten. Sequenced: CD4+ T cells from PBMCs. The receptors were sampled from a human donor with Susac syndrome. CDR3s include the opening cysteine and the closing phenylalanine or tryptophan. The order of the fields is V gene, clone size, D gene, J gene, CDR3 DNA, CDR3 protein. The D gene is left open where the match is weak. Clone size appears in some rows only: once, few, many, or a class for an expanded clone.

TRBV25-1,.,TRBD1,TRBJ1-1,TGTGCCAGCAGTGGACAGGGGGAGAGTGAAGCTTTCTTT,CASSGQGESEAFF
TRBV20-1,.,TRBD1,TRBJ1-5,TGCGCGGGACAGGGGCTGAATCAGCCCCAGCATTTT,CAGQGLNQPQHF
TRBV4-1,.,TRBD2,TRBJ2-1,TGCGCCAGCAGCCCAGGACTAGGTGGCGTGTATGAGCAGTTCTTC,CASSPGLGGVYEQFF
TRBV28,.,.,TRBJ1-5,TGTGCCAGCATGGAGAGGTTGAGCAATCAGCCCCAGCATTTT,CASMERLSNQPQHF
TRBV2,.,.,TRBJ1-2,TGTGCCAGCAGTGTAGACCAAGCTAACTATGGCTACACCTTC,CASSVDQANYGYTF
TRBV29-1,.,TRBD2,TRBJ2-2,TGCAGCGTACTACCGGGGGGGGTTGAGCTGTTTTTT,CSVLPGGVELFF
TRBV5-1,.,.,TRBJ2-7,TGCGCCAGCAGCTTGACTCCAGGGGCAGCTGGAGAGCAGTACTTC,CASSLTPGAAGEQYF
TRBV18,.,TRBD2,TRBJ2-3,TGTGCCAGCTCACCACTCTCACTAGCGGGTAACGCAGATACGCAGTATTTT,CASSPLSLAGNADTQYF
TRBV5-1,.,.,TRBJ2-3,TGCGCCAGCAGCTCTCAGGACGGAACAGATACGCAGTATTTT,CASSSQDGTDTQYF
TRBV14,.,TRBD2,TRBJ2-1,TGTGCCAGCAGCCCTCTAGCGGGATTCGGCAATGAGCAGTTCTTC,CASSPLAGFGNEQFF
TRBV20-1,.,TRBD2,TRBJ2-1,TGCAGTGCTAGAGATAGCGGGAGGGCCTACAATGAGCAGTTCTTC,CSARDSGRAYNEQFF
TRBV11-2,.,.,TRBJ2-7,TGTGCCAGCAGCACAGTGGCCGGCGGAGCCTACGAGCAGTACTTC,CASSTVAGGAYEQYF
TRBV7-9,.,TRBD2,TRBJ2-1,TGTGCCAGCAGTCAGGCTAGCGGGAGTTTCTCCTACAATGAGCAGTTCTTC,CASSQASGSFSYNEQFF
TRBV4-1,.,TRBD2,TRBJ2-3,TGCGCCAGCAGCCGCCATTTAGCGGGAGGACTTCTAGATACGCAGTATTTT,CASSRHLAGGLLDTQYF
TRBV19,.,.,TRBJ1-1,TGTGCCAGTAGTACCCCGATGGGTAGGCCAACTGAAGCTTTCTTT,CASSTPMGRPTEAFF
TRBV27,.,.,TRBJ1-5,TGTGCCAGCAGCCCTGGGGGGGAACCCAATCAGCCCCAGCATTTT,CASSPGGEPNQPQHF
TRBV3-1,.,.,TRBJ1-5,TGTGCCAGCAGCCGCGGCAGGGATTACCAGCATTTT,CASSRGRDYQHF
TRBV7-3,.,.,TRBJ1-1,TGTGCCAGCAGCTTAAACAGAGCCCGAGCCATGAACACTGAAGCTTTCTTT,CASSLNRARAMNTEAFF
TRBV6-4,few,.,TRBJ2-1,TGTGCCAGCAGCCAGGAAAGGTACAATGAGCAGTTCTTC,CASSQERYNEQFF
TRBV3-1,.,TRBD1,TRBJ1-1,TGTGCCAGCAGCCAAGCAGGACAGGGGCACACTGAAGCTTTCTTT,CASSQAGQGHTEAFF
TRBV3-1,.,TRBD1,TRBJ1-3,TGTGCCAGCAGCCTACAGGGGGCCCTGCTCCCTATTTTT,CASSLQGALLPIF
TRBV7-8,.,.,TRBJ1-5,TGTGCCAGCAGCTTAGTTTGGGACCCCAATCAGCCCCAGCATTTT,CASSLVWDPNQPQHF
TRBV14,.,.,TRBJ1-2,TGTGCCAGCAGCCAAGGAACCGGCTACACCTTC,CASSQGTGYTF
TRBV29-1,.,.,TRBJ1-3,TGCAGCGTTTTAGGCCAGGGAAACACCATATATTTT,CSVLGQGNTIYF
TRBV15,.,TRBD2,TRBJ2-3,TGTGCCACCAGCAGACCTAGCGGGAGGACAGATACGCAGTATTTT,CATSRPSGRTDTQYF
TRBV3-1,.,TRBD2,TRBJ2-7,TGTGCCAGCAGCCAAGATCTTGGAGGGACTAGAGAATTGGGCTACGAGCAGTACTTC,CASSQDLGGTRELGYEQYF
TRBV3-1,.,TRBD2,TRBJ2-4,TGTGCCAGCGGGGGGGACGCCAAAAACATTCAGTACTTC,CASGGDAKNIQYF
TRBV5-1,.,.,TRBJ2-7,TGCGCCAGCATCGGCGGATCCGAGCAGTACTTC,CASIGGSEQYF
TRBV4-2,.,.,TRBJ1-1,TGTGCCAGCAGCCAAGATTTCCGAGAAACTGAAGCTTTCTTT,CASSQDFRETEAFF
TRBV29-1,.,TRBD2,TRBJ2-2,TGCAGCGTTGAAGATCCTATAGCGGGAGGGGTCGGGGAGCTGTTTTTT,CSVEDPIAGGVGELFF
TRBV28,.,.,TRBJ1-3,TGTGCCAGCGGAGCTACAGACTCTGGAAACACCATATATTTT,CASGATDSGNTIYF
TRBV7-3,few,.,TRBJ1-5,TGTGCCAGCAGCTTAGTCCCTGGGGGCAATCAGCCCCAGCATTTT,CASSLVPGGNQPQHF
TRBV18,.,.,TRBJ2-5,TGTGCCAGCTCAAAACAGGGTTGGGGCGAGACCCAGTACTTC,CASSKQGWGETQYF
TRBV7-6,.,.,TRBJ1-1,TGTGCCAGCAGCTTACGGGCTGAAGCTTTCTTT,CASSLRAEAFF
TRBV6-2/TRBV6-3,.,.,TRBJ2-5,TGTGCCAGCAGGACCTTGGGAGAGACCCAGTACTTC,CASRTLGETQYF
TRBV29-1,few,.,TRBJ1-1,TGCAGCGTTGACAGGGCGAACACTGAAGCTTTCTTT,CSVDRANTEAFF
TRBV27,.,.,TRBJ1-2,TGTGCCAGCAGTTCGGGGCCTTACTATGGCTACACCTTC,CASSSGPYYGYTF
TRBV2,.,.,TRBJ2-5,TGTGCCAGCAGCCCTCGGGGAGACGTGACCCAGTACTTC,CASSPRGDVTQYF
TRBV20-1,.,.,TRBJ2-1,TGCAGTGCTAGAGATTTGAGGGAGTGGCCCAATGAGCAGTTCTTC,CSARDLREWPNEQFF
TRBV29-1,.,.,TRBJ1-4,TGCAGCGCCAGCCCAGGGGTGGATGAAAAACTGTTTTTT,CSASPGVDEKLFF
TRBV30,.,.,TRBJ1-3,TGTGCCTCCCGACGGAACCCTCGGGACACCATATATTTT,CASRRNPRDTIYF
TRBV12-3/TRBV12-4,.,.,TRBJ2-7,TGTGCCAGCAGTTTTCAAGTCCACTACGAGCAGTACTTC,CASSFQVHYEQYF
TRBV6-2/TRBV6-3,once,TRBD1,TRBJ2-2,TGTGCCAGCAGTCCGACAGGGGGCGGCGGGGAGCTGTTTTTT,CASSPTGGGGELFF
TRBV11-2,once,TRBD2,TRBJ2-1,TGTGCCACAACTAGCGGGATCTATGAGCAGTTCTTC,CATTSGIYEQFF
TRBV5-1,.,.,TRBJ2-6,TGCGCCAGCAGCTTGAGAGTGGGGTTGGGTAGCTCTGGGGCCAACGTCCTGACTTTC,CASSLRVGLGSSGANVLTF